One sample yielded the 23 T cell receptor beta chains listed below, sequenced in a study of T cell repertoires in MIS-A myocarditis. Repertoires were generated with immunoSEQ multiplex PCR, while TCRdb's copy carries only in-frame clones and drops some. The sample yields roughly 14,000 clones, around 70% seen once. Source material: left ventricle heart tissue obtained at autopsy. These receptors were obtained from a man aged 18 to 30 with fulminant myocarditis from multisystem inflammatory syndrome in adults (MIS-A) after COVID-19.

CDR3 DNA: TGTGCCAGCAGTGACACCAGCACAGATACGCAGTATTTT. This gives the protein CASSDTSTDTQYF. The chain links TRBV6-4 to TRBJ2-3, with D unclear. Looked up from germline, CDR1 is MRHNA and CDR2 is SNTAGT. The CDR3 has 13 residues. The V gene lost 2 bases and the J gene lost 0 bases, with 3 bases spanning the gap.

The chain combines TRBV5-1 with TRBJ2-3; D not resolved. The CDR3 spans 14 residues. V dropped 0 bases and J dropped 0 bases, with 5 bases sitting between them. CDR1 SGHRS and CDR2 YFSETQ come from the germline V gene. CDR3 coding DNA: TGCGCCAGCAGCTTGGTAGGGAGCACAGATACGCAGTATTTT. Its protein product is CASSLVGSTDTQYF.

A single count supports this clone. The V call is TRBV3-1 (or the pseudogene TRBV3-2), the J call TRBJ2-5, with D tentatively TRBD1 (6 bases). CDR1 and CDR2 from the germline V gene are LGHDT and YNNKEL (reference sequence). This CDR3 comprises 18 residues. V gave up 4 bases and J gave up 5 bases, with 26 bases separating them. The CDR3 protein is CASSRRTVYLRGRETQYF. CDR3 DNA: TGTGCCAGCAGCCGTAGGACAGTCTACCTTAGGGGAAGGGAGACCCAGTACTTC.

This chain links TRBV6-6 with TRBJ1-2; tentative D call: TRBD1 (5 bases). CDR3 length equals 16 residues. The germline V and J ends were trimmed by 6 bases and 3 bases, with 20 bases remaining between them. The germline gives CDR1 MNHNY, CDR2 SVGAGI (reference sequence). CDR3 loop: CASSRELGGFDYGYTF. The CDR3 DNA follows: TGTGCCAGCAGCCGTGAACTCGGGGGGTTTGACTATGGCTACACCTTC.

The chain has TRBV29-1 and TRBJ2-2; no reliable D call. V lost 6 bases and J lost 1, with 9 bases in between. Germline V gives CDR1 SQVTM, CDR2 ANQGSEA. CDR3 length: 13 amino acids. CDR3: CSVALMNTGELFF. Written as DNA, the CDR3 is TGCAGCGTCGCACTAATGAACACCGGGGAGCTGTTTTTT.

This clone was counted once. The chain is built from TRBV28 and TRBJ2-7; TRBD1 agrees at 10 bases. V lost 7 bases and J lost 3; bases outside the gene matches: 3. The CDR3 contains 13 residues. Germline V CDR1 and CDR2: MDHEN, SYDVKM. CDR3: CASKGQGFYEQYF. The CDR3 DNA reads as TGTGCCAGCAAGGGACAGGGGTTCTACGAGCAGTACTTC.

The chain recombines TRBV7-3 with TRBJ2-6; no clear D gene. Trimming cost V 1 base and J 3 bases, with 16 bases left between them. The CDR3 contains 18 residues. The germline gives CDR1 SGHTA, CDR2 FQGTGA. In nucleotides, the CDR3 is TGTGCCAGCAGCTTAAGTGCAGGCCCGCTTGTTGGGGCCAACGTCCTGACTTTC. Translated: CASSLSAGPLVGANVLTF.

The chain is built from TRBV29-1 and TRBJ2-3; 8 nucleotides align to TRBD2. The junction had 17 bases not matched to a gene; V was cut back by 6 bases and J by 6 bases. This CDR3 contains 16 residues. Germline V CDR1 and CDR2: SQVTM, ANQGSEA. The CDR3 bases are TGCAGCGTACCCAGGGTTCTAGCGGGCCCCCCGGATACGCAGTATTTT. It yields the protein CSVPRVLAGPPDTQYF.

Comment on this clone: Other DNA sequences in this specimen translate into the identical CDR3. V gene TRBV4-1 combines with J gene TRBJ1-2; 9 positions agree with TRBD1. The CDR3 has 15 residues. In germline, CDR1 is MGHRA, CDR2 YSYEKL. V trimming: 4 bases; J trimming: 5 bases; junction bases outside the gene matches: 8. CDR3 sequence: CASSRTGTGSYGYTF. The CDR3, as DNA: TGCGCCAGCAGCCGAACCGGGACAGGGTCTTATGGCTACACCTTC.

The rearrangement uses TRBV5-1 and TRBJ2-5, with 10 bases identical to TRBD1. V was clipped by 4 bases and J by 5 bases; unmatched bases: 5. The CDR3 has 14 amino acids. Germline V gene data show CDR1 as SGHRS and CDR2 as YFSETQ. CDR3 residues: CASSPGTGVETQYF. In DNA form, the CDR3 reads TGCGCCAGCAGCCCAGGGACAGGGGTGGAGACCCAGTACTTC.

The rearrangement links TRBV4-2 to TRBJ2-7; 7 bases fit TRBD1. This CDR3 region has 15 residues. Germline values: CDR1 LGHNA, CDR2 YNFKEQ. With V trimmed by 0 bases and J by 0 bases, 2 bases remained unmatched. The CDR3 DNA reads as TGTGCCAGCAGCCAAGACAGGGGGAGCTCCTACGAGCAGTACTTC. Its protein product is CASSQDRGSSYEQYF.

This chain joins TRBV5-6 and TRBJ2-2; TRBD1 agrees at 10 bases. The CDR3 is 15 residues long. V shed 3 bases and J 6 bases; nucleotides not matched to a gene: 5. The germline V gene has CDR1 SGHDT and CDR2 YYEEEE. CDR3 coding DNA: TGTGCCAGCAGCTGGGACAGGGGCGTTCCCGGGGAGCTGTTTTTT. This codes for CASSWDRGVPGELFF. The full variable domain, in which reference TRBV5-6 and TRBJ2-2 provide the parts outside the CDR3, is DAGVTQSPTHLIKTRGQQVTLRCSPKSGHDTVSWYQQALGQGPQFIFQYYEEEERQRGNFPDRFSGHQFPNYSSELNVNALLLGDSALYLCASSWDRGVPGELFFGEGSRLTVL.

The chain couples TRBV15 to TRBJ1-1; D might be TRBD1 (5 bases). V shed 0 bases and J shed 9 bases, with 17 bases lying between them. The CDR3 has 15 amino acids. Germline V gives CDR1 LNHNV, CDR2 YYDKDF (reference sequence). As DNA, the CDR3 is TGTGCCACCAGCAGAGACTTAGGGGTTGGATTGAAAGCTTTCTTT. This codes for CATSRDLGVGLKAFF.

The chain joins TRBV5-5 to TRBJ2-7; maybe TRBD2 (7 bases). The germline V gene encodes CDR1 SGHKS and CDR2 YYEKEE (reference sequence). The CDR3 runs 14 residues. With 4 bases removed from V and 3 bases from J, the gap between germline ends came to 14 bases. The CDR3 sequence: CASSGGGGHYEQYF. CDR3 nucleotides: TGTGCCAGCAGCGGGGGAGGGGGGCACTACGAGCAGTACTTC.

This clone was observed a handful of times. The V and J genes are TRBV11-2 and TRBJ2-5; 7 bases agree with TRBD1. This CDR3 has 14 residues. V was pared by 5 bases and J by 8 bases, with 11 bases of the junction left unmatched. Germline CDR1 is SGHAT and CDR2 is FQNNGV. For the CDR3, the DNA is TGTGCCAGCAGCCCAGACAGGGCCTCGTACACCCAGTACTTC. It codes for CASSPDRASYTQYF.

This clone was observed a single time. The chain joins TRBV29-1 to TRBJ2-7, with 8 positions matching TRBD1. The germline V gene encodes CDR1 SQVTM and CDR2 ANQGSEA. The trim removed 4 bases at V and 5 bases at J, leaving 25 bases unmatched. The CDR3 loop spans 19 amino acids. CDR3 DNA: TGCAGCGTTGGAGGAGGTTACGGGCAGGGGGCGAATATCGGGAACGAGCAGTACTTC. This encodes CSVGGGYGQGANIGNEQYF.

This chain links TRBV9 with TRBJ2-7; 8 bases line up with TRBD1. Germline assignment: CDR1 SGDLS and CDR2 YYNGEE. The J segment lost 1 base and the V segment lost 0 bases, leaving 12 bases of the junction unmatched. The CDR3 consists of 18 residues. The CDR3: CASSVGAPDRGFSYEQYF. CDR3 DNA: TGTGCCAGCAGCGTAGGTGCGCCCGACAGGGGTTTTTCCTACGAGCAGTACTTC.

The chain couples TRBV5-3 to TRBJ1-5, with unresolved D. TRBV5-3 is an open reading frame, and its role is uncertain. Deletions cut 2 bases from V and 2 bases from J, with 8 bases between. The CDR3 extends over 14 amino acids. The CDR3 DNA is TGTGCCAGAAGCTTAACGACGGGCAATCAGCCCCAGCATTTT. It is translated as CARSLTTGNQPQHF.

This chain links TRBV10-3 with TRBJ2-3, with D hard to call. Germline CDR1 is ENHRY and CDR2 is SYGVKD. V was shortened by 0 bases and J by 4 bases, with 2 bases between the two germline ends. This CDR3 is 12 amino acids long. In DNA form, the CDR3 reads TGTGCCATCAGTGAGTCTGCAGATACGCAGTATTTT. Encoded protein: CAISESADTQYF.

On this clone: At one of its ends the junction is not consistent with the germline gene, which may arise from a read error. CDR3 sequence reads: CASSQDGAGRGTFF. The CDR3 DNA sequence: TGTGCCAGCAGCCAAGATGGGGCGGGGCGCGGTACCTTCTTC. The V and J genes are TRBV3-1 (or the pseudogene TRBV3-2) and TRBJ2-7; D is possibly TRBD2 (6 bases). Germline V gives CDR1 LGHDT, CDR2 YNNKEL (reference sequence). The CDR3 consists of 14 residues.

The chain joins TRBV14 to TRBJ2-5; D unclear. Trimming took off 4 bases at V and 5 bases at J, with 17 bases between the two ends. From germline, CDR1 is SGHDN and CDR2 FVKESK. This CDR3 contains 15 residues. The CDR3 region is CASSPRHSFWETQYF. CDR3 coding DNA: TGTGCCAGCAGCCCCAGACATTCATTTTGGGAGACCCAGTACTTC. Full variable domain (rest looked up from reference TRBV14 and TRBJ2-5): EAGVTQFPSHSVIEKGQTVTLRCDPISGHDNLYWYRRVMGKEIKFLLHFVKESKQDESGMPNNRFLAERTGGTYSTLKVQPAELEDSGVYFCASSPRHSFWETQYFGPGTRLLVL.

The V gene is TRBV5-1, the J gene TRBJ1-2; the D is unclear. The CDR3 extends over 12 amino acids. V was clipped by 1 base and J by 8 bases, with 9 bases between them. Germline V gene data show CDR1 as SGHRS and CDR2 as YFSETQ. This CDR3 is CASSLMDSGYTF. CDR3 bases: TGCGCCAGCAGCTTGATGGATAGCGGCTACACCTTC.

The V and J genes are TRBV5-6 and TRBJ1-1, with a tentative D call TRBD1 (5 bases). Trimming pared 4 bases from V and 7 bases from J, leaving 11 bases between. The CDR3 runs 12 residues. Germline V gene data show CDR1 as SGHDT and CDR2 as YYEEEE. The CDR3 here is CASSETGNEAFF. The DNA for the CDR3 is TGTGCCAGCAGCGAAACAGGCAATGAAGCTTTCTTT.